The rows below give T cell receptor beta chains drawn from one sample of a study of T cells in Graves' hyperthyroidism and ophthalmopathy. TCRdb fed the multiplex PCR reads into MiXCR, producing one record per CDR3 protein. The table has about half a million distinct CDR3 sequences, around a quarter seen once. Sequencing used blood. The receptors come from a woman aged 25 to 39 with Graves' ophthalmopathy. The conserved cysteine and the conserved F or W are not part of the CDR3 here.

TRBV9	TRBJ1-5	ASSVGRQGHQPQH
TRBV11-2	TRBJ1-2	ASSSAGVFGYT
TRBV29-1	TRBJ1-2	SVEDRSLYGYT
TRBV6-1	TRBJ1-2	ASNAGTANYGYT
TRBV20-1	TRBJ2-7	SARTWDRGFGEQY
TRBV6-1	TRBJ1-1	ASSERPHTEAF
TRBV19	TRBJ1-5	ASSPSNQPQH
TRBV7-2	TRBJ1-1	ASSLAGRYNTEAF
TRBV7-6	TRBJ2-2	ASSQGTGAPGELF
TRBV9	TRBJ2-2	ASSAPSGENTGELF
TRBV11-3	TRBJ2-7	ASSLDGFEQY
TRBV28	TRBJ2-7	ATGSQPYEQY
TRBV20-1	TRBJ2-2	SARHIAGANTGELF
TRBV20-1	TRBJ2-5	SAWQGTETQY
TRBV6-1	TRBJ1-1	ASSERLGGLNTEAF
TRBV5-1	TRBJ1-2	ASSPGGVDGYT